This TCR beta chain comes out of a study of blood T cell repertoires in COVID-19. As for the study in general: Sample material is recorded as cDNA or gDNA derived from T cells, B-cell-depleted T cells, or PBMCs.

Sequencing used immunoSEQ multiplex PCR; TCRdb keeps in-frame clones, though not all of them. This repertoire shows approximately 260,000 clones, 84% found once; its top ten account for approximately 4%. Living in 24 US areas, the participants were between 18 and 89 years of age. CDR1 is SEHNR and CDR2 is FQNEAQ in the germline V gene (reference sequence). The CDR3 has 12 residues. V was clipped by 3 bases and J by 6 bases; unmatched bases: 0. This chain connects TRBV7-9 to TRBJ2-7, with TRBD1 identical over 9 bases. Sequences were obtained from PBMCs or T cells enriched from blood (not recorded which). This sequence was found in a man aged 30 to 45 with acute COVID-19. The CDR3 region has the DNA TGTGCCAGCAGCTTGACAGGGGGCGAGCAGTACGTC. The encoded protein is CASSLTGGEQYV.